The present TCR beta chain was sequenced within a study of immune heterogeneity within non-small cell lung tumors. Study results and limitations: Recurring identical dominant CDR3 beta clonotypes were observed across tumor sites within a patient, together with site-unique high-frequency clones. Local T-cell clonality was recorded as moderately but significantly correlated with local tumor mutational burden, with R around 0.34. Largely, high-frequency T-cell receptor beta clonotypes differed from one individual patient to another.

Per the germline V gene, CDR1 is SGHDT and CDR2 is YYEEEE. The CDR3 spans 17 residues. Trimming took 2 bases from V and 0 from J; bases not matched to a gene: 9. This clonotype was counted at least ten times. Its cognate antigen is unknown. TCR beta CDR3 amplification used multiplex PCR with 32 V and 13 J primers. One entry per CDR3 protein results from TCRdb running MiXCR on the multiplex PCR reads. The repertoire holds 5,500 to 6,500 distinct CDR3 sequences, with 22% as singletons. Template input was genomic DNA from bulk tumor (about 640 ng per sample). Taken during surgery, several biopsies per primary tumor were spaced as far apart as possible within the tumor mass. With untreated, newly diagnosed non-small cell lung cancer, the patients went on to undergo curative surgery.

The sequencing input was lung tumor tissue. The chain is built from TRBV5-6 and TRBJ1-1, with 8 bases fitting TRBD1. The receptor comes from a man in his 70s with non-small cell lung cancer. The CDR3 loop is CASSFGQGFTVNTEAFF. The CDR3 coding sequence is TGTGCCAGCAGCTTTGGACAGGGCTTTACTGTGAACACTGAAGCTTTCTTT.